This T cell receptor beta chain was found in a study of molecular identifiers for immune sequencing clone quantification. A remark on this clonotype: Antigen: not known.

The germline V gene has CDR1 SGDLS and CDR2 YYNGEE. The CDR3 contains 16 residues. Between the trimmed V and J ends, which lost 4 bases and 14 bases, there was a span of 29 bases. Listed TCR primers and previously described methods were used for bulk TCR libraries. Via MiXCR, TCRdb re-called the PCR reads, giving one row per CDR3 protein. Of under 650,000 distinct CDR3 sequences listed, just under 20% are singletons. Study-level findings and limits: Detection of one spiked Jurkat cell's TCR RNA reportedly worked in 750,000 to 1,000,000 naive cells.

The receptor was derived from a human donor in good health. Some libraries in this study had Jurkat cell RNA spiked in. The sequenced material came from naive CD8+ T cells from blood, with Jurkat cell RNA spiked in. Subset of the sample: FACS-sorted CD8+CD4-CCR7+CD45RA+ naive T cells. The V and J genes are TRBV9 and TRBJ2-3; either TRBD1 or TRBD2 may fit D (6 bases each). CDR3 in DNA: TGTGCCAGCAGCCCGATCGACAGTCCCTTTGAGGGGGGTTGGTATTTT. It specifies CASSPIDSPFEGGWYF.